This TCR beta chain was sequenced in a study of a mutant IDH1 vaccine in newly diagnosed glioma. Looking at the study overall: Previous care, which was radiotherapy, temozolomide, or both, most often involved both.

A word on this clone: Antigen: not known.

Sequenced by immunoSEQ multiplex PCR; TCRdb stores in-frame clones only, minus some. The sample holds some 130,000 clones, around 80% seen once. Study-level findings and limits: Variations in leading peripheral T cell clonotypes appeared to have no connection with pseudoprogression.

The germline CDR1 and CDR2 sequences are MNHEY and SMNVEV (reference sequence). This CDR3 comprises 15 residues. Trimming took 4 bases from V and 7 from J, leaving 17 bases between them. Time point defined: week 11, during vaccination. Doses comprised 300 ug of mutant IDH1 20-mer peptide each, plus topical imiquimod. There were new WHO grade 3 or 4 astrocytomas in the donors, and these were IDH1-mutant and ATRX-lost. This TCR derives from a man in his forties with glioma. The sample in question was PBMCs, obtained from a glioma patient whose treatment included an IDH1 peptide vaccine. The J gene is TRBJ1-5, the V gene TRBV27; possible D gene TRBD1, 5 bases. CDR3 DNA sequence: TGTGCCAGCAGTTCCGGGACGGGTTCCAGGCAGCCCCAGCATTTT. It encodes CASSSGTGSRQPQHF.